This T cell receptor beta chain came from a study of shared clonotypes between healthy human individuals. For the study at large: CD4 naive cells filled three plates per donor, CD4 memory three, CD8 naive two and CD8 memory one. Study-level points and caveats: Clonotypes that were shared across a handful of donors made up approximately 5.1% of naive CD4 clonotypes.

Genomic DNA of every subset was divided equally among multiple immunoSEQ plates. The protocol was immunoSEQ multiplex PCR, while the TCRdb copy is restricted to in-frame clones and leaves out a portion. The table records 2 million to 2.5 million clones, nearly 97% of them present only once. Within Nashville, Tennessee resided all donors, each a Caucasian adult. In regard to this clone: Its target is not known.

Trimming pared 0 bases from V and 2 bases from J, leaving 5 bases between. CDR1 and CDR2 (germline): GTSNPN, SVGIG (reference sequence). The CDR3 is 13 amino acids. The chain uses TRBV30 and TRBJ2-4; D is ambiguous. The clonotype was recovered from a man in his late teens or twenties in good health. Sequencing input: naive CD4+ T cells sorted from blood. Subset: CD45RA+ positively selected. The CDR3 loop is CAWSVSTKNIQYF. As DNA, the CDR3 is TGTGCCTGGAGTGTATCTACCAAAAACATTCAGTACTTC.